Below are 2 T cell receptor beta chains sequenced from a single sample in a study of T-cell reconstitution after alpha-beta-depleted transplantation in children. It was with unique molecular identifiers that the TCRbeta library was prepared. Each CDR3 protein is one row after TCRdb ran MiXCR on the PCR reads. The table records 490,000 or so distinct CDR3 sequences, roughly 10% of them present only once. Specimen: PBMCs, collected before TCRalphabeta/CD19-depleted stem cell transplant. The receptors were sampled from a child aged 2-9 years with inherited bone marrow failure, due to receive a stem cell transplant.

Many counts were recorded for this clonotype. V and J are TRBV7-9 and TRBJ1-2, with D unresolved. This CDR3 comprises 12 residues. The germline V gene has CDR1 SEHNR and CDR2 FQNEAQ (reference sequence). The ends were cut back, 6 bases at V and 6 bases at J, with 11 bases in the middle. For the CDR3, the DNA is TGTGCCAGCAGGCGACGGACGGATGGCTACACCTTC. It is translated as CASRRRTDGYTF.

This clonotype came up many times. In DNA, the CDR3 is TGCAGTGCTAGACCCGGACTAGCGGGAGACCCCTATCCCTACAATGAGCAGTTCTTC. Its protein is CSARPGLAGDPYPYNEQFF. The V gene is TRBV20-1, the J gene TRBJ2-1; TRBD2 aligns across 13 bases. With 2 bases clipped from V and 2 bases from J, the junction kept 12 bases outside the gene matches. Looked up from germline, CDR1 is DFQATT and CDR2 is SNEGSKA (reference sequence). The CDR3 spans 19 residues.